One and the same sample provided the 9 T cell receptor beta chains below, sequenced in a study of T cell repertoires in cytomegalovirus infection. TCRdb re-called the reads through MiXCR, storing one row per CDR3 protein. There are 150,000 to 200,000 distinct CDR3 sequences in the sample; roughly 28% occur only once, and 31% lies in the top ten. Source material: PBMCs. The receptors stem from a human donor in good health (CMV status not recorded). Some clones in this sample may be carry-over from other donors' samples.

V and J are TRBV20-1 and TRBJ1-1; D may be TRBD1 (6 bases). This CDR3 contains 14 residues. The germline V gene has CDR1 DFQATT and CDR2 SNEGSKA (reference sequence). Trimming stripped 0 bases from V and 3 bases from J, with 11 bases between. CDR3 coding DNA: TGCAGTGCTAGAGAGTCCGGGGGCGACACTGAAGCTTTCTTT. It yields the protein CSARESGGDTEAFF.

Concerning this clonotype: A junction boundary mismatches the germline segment, possibly from a read error. The rearrangement uses TRBV12-3 or TRBV12-4 and TRBJ2-6, with 7 bases lining up with TRBD1. CDR3 length: 16 amino acids. Written as DNA, the CDR3 is TGTGCCAGCAGTTCACTTACAGGGGCTGGGGCCAACGTCCTGAGTTTC. It encodes CASSSLTGAGANVLSF.

The rearrangement uses TRBV15 and TRBJ1-2, with D perhaps TRBD1 (6 bases). Looked up from germline, CDR1 is LNHNV and CDR2 is YYDKDF (reference sequence). Deletions cut 0 bases from V and 7 bases from J, with 15 bases between. This CDR3 is built from 15 residues. This CDR3 is CATSREVRGAGGYTF. DNA of the CDR3: TGTGCCACCAGCAGAGAAGTTCGGGGGGCAGGTGGCTACACCTTC.

This clonotype was found a few times. The chain has TRBV11-3 and TRBJ1-5, with no clear D. Germline CDR1 is SGHNT and CDR2 is YENEEA. This CDR3 spans 13 amino acids. V was trimmed by 7 bases and J by 8 bases, leaving 15 bases between them. CDR3 nucleotides: TGTGCCAGCAACTATCGGACGGTAGAGCCCCAGCATTTT. Translating gives CASNYRTVEPQHF.

The rearrangement joins TRBV25-1 to TRBJ1-2; no reliable D call. In germline, CDR1 is MGHDK, CDR2 SYGVNS. Trimming shortened V by 5 bases and J by 4 bases, and 14 bases separated the two germline ends. The CDR3 spans 14 residues. The CDR3 DNA sequence: TGTGCCAGCAGTAAAGCAGACGGTCTCTATGGCTACACCTTC. Protein: CASSKADGLYGYTF.

CDR3 nucleotides: TGTGCCAGCAGCTTGGTCGGACCCCAGAAGGGCTACACCTTC. Its protein is CASSLVGPQKGYTF. This rearrangement joins TRBV5-4 to TRBJ1-2; the D is unclear. The germline V and J ends were trimmed by 0 bases and 8 bases, with 14 bases remaining between them. This CDR3 is 14 amino acids long. Germline assignment: CDR1 SGHNT and CDR2 YYREEE (reference sequence).

The chain combines TRBV6-6 with TRBJ1-5; perhaps TRBD1 as D (5 bases). This CDR3 region has 12 residues. V was clipped by 5 bases and J by 6 bases, with 8 bases between them. Germline loops: CDR1 MNHNY, CDR2 SVGAGI (reference sequence). The CDR3 DNA follows: TGTGCCAGCAGTCAGGGAAGTCAGCCCCAGCATTTT. Protein: CASSQGSQPQHF.

The chain combines TRBV10-3 with TRBJ1-3, with D uncertain. V was clipped by 2 bases and J by 4 bases, with 9 bases between them. Germline CDR1 is ENHRY and CDR2 is SYGVKD. The CDR3 sequence is 14 residues long. Here the CDR3 reads CAISEGLLGNTIYF. The CDR3 DNA reads as TGTGCCATCAGTGAGGGGCTCCTGGGAAACACCATATATTTT.

This clonotype was picked up many times. This chain joins TRBV7-2 and TRBJ2-5; the D gene is possibly TRBD2 (6 bases). The CDR3 length is 14 residues. The ends were cut back, 1 base at V and 5 bases at J, with 11 bases in the middle. Germline-derived CDR1 and CDR2 are SGHTA and FQGNSA. This chain's CDR3 is CASSLVSAGETQYF. The CDR3 coding sequence is TGTGCCAGCAGCTTAGTCAGCGCGGGGGAGACCCAGTACTTC.